The rows below give T cell receptor beta chains drawn from one sample of a study of blood T cell repertoires in COVID-19. TCRdb's copy holds only in-frame clones and misses some; the assay was immunoSEQ multiplex PCR. The sample contains roughly 100,000 clones, about 89% of which appear only once. Sequenced sample: peripheral blood. These receptors were taken from a woman in her forties or fifties in a cohort sampled during active COVID-19. Both conserved end residues are part of each CDR3. D genes are given only for firm matches. Part of the rows lack a size; the others show once, few, many or a class for expanded clones.

abundance,j_gene,d_gene,v_gene,CDR3aa,CDR3nt
.,TRBJ2-7,TRBD2,TRBV5-1,CASRLVTSGSRSGDEQYF,TGCGCCAGCAGGTTGGTCACTAGCGGGAGTCGGTCTGGTGACGAGCAGTACTTC
.,TRBJ2-7,.,TRBV11-2,CASSPGTTPSYEQYF,TGTGCCAGCAGCCCAGGGACAACTCCATCCTACGAGCAGTACTTC
.,TRBJ1-3,TRBD1,TRBV6-5,CASSYSTGFGNTIYF,TGTGCCAGCAGTTATTCGACAGGGTTTGGAAACACCATATATTTT
.,TRBJ1-2,.,TRBV11-2,CASSLSTGDGYTF,TGTGCCAGCAGCTTATCGACGGGGGACGGCTACACCTTC
.,TRBJ2-3,TRBD1,TRBV10-3,CAISRQGATTDTQYF,TGTGCCATCAGTCGACAGGGGGCCACCACAGATACGCAGTATTTT
once,TRBJ1-2,TRBD1,TRBV15,CATSRDPGQGYGYTF,TGTGCCACCAGCAGAGATCCGGGACAGGGTTATGGCTACACCTTC
.,TRBJ1-2,.,TRBV4-1,CASSQGVTGLGGYTF,TGCGCCAGCAGCCAAGGAGTCACAGGGCTCGGTGGCTACACCTTC
.,TRBJ2-5,.,TRBV10-3,CAISEPTGGRETQYF,TGTGCCATCAGTGAGCCGACTGGCGGGCGGGAGACCCAGTACTTC
.,TRBJ2-3,TRBD2,TRBV5-6,CASSFDGGRYF,TGTGCCAGCAGCTTCGACGGGGGGAGGTATTTT
.,TRBJ2-7,TRBD2,TRBV19,CASSVIRASGDTQGQYF,TGTGCCAGTAGTGTCATCCGGGCTAGCGGGGATACGCAGGGGCAGTACTTC
.,TRBJ2-6,.,TRBV19,CASSYSGANVLTF,TGTGCCAGTAGTTACTCTGGGGCCAACGTCCTGACTTTC
.,TRBJ2-7,TRBD2,TRBV18,CASSPGTRRNEQYF,TGTGCCAGCTCACCGGGGACTAGGCGGAACGAGCAGTACTTC
.,TRBJ1-1,.,TRBV15,CATSRDVGGYTEAFF,TGTGCCACCAGCAGAGATGTGGGGGGATACACTGAAGCTTTCTTT
.,TRBJ2-3,.,TRBV7-8,CASSFVRGLNTDTQYF,TGTGCCAGCAGCTTTGTCAGGGGCCTTAACACAGATACGCAGTATTTT
once,TRBJ1-1,.,TRBV6-5,CASISGVGMNTEAFF,TGTGCCAGCATTTCAGGGGTGGGTATGAACACTGAAGCTTTCTTT
.,TRBJ2-3,TRBD2,TRBV6-5,CASSRLAGGGDTQYF,TGTGCCAGCAGTAGACTAGCGGGAGGGGGGGATACGCAGTATTTT
.,TRBJ2-5,.,TRBV29-1,CSVARQETQYF,TGCAGCGTTGCCAGGCAAGAGACCCAGTACTTC
.,TRBJ1-6,TRBD1,TRBV27,CASSPRQGREPLHF,TGTGCCAGCAGTCCCCGACAGGGGCGGGAACCCCTCCACTTT
.,TRBJ2-1,.,TRBV5-1,CASRLTVSGSYNEQFF,TGCGCCAGCAGGTTGACAGTCTCCGGCTCCTACAATGAGCAGTTCTTC
.,TRBJ1-5,.,TRBV3-1/TRBV3-2,CASSQAGGGANQPQHF,TGTGCCAGCAGCCAAGCGGGAGGTGGCGCCAATCAGCCCCAGCATTTT
once,TRBJ2-7,.,TRBV6-6,CASSYLQGHEQYF,TGTGCCAGCAGTTATTTGCAGGGCCACGAGCAGTACTTC
.,TRBJ1-2,.,TRBV30,CAWSVVRVGGYTF,TGTGCCTGGAGTGTAGTCAGGGTGGGTGGCTACACCTTC
few,TRBJ1-3,.,TRBV7-2,CASSLYRVSGNTIYF,TGTGCCAGCAGCCTCTACAGGGTCTCTGGAAACACCATATATTTT
.,TRBJ2-1,.,TRBV7-9,CASSLDWASASEQFF,TGTGCCAGCAGCTTAGATTGGGCTAGCGCATCTGAGCAGTTCTTC
.,TRBJ2-5,TRBD2,TRBV11-2,CASSRFVRTSGLQETQYF,TGTGCCAGCAGCCGCTTCGTCAGGACTAGCGGCCTCCAAGAGACCCAGTACTTC
.,TRBJ2-4,.,TRBV18,CASSPPDSPPGNIQYF,TGTGCCAGCTCACCACCTGACTCTCCCCCGGGGAACATTCAGTACTTC
.,TRBJ2-3,TRBD1,TRBV12-5,CASGPGFGGTGTDTQYF,TGTGCTAGTGGTCCCGGATTCGGGGGGACAGGGACAGATACGCAGTATTTT
.,TRBJ2-1,TRBD1,TRBV7-8,CASSSWDRGRDEQFF,TGTGCCAGCAGCTCGTGGGACAGGGGAAGGGATGAGCAGTTCTTC
.,TRBJ1-1,.,TRBV30,CAWSPLVRVNTEAFF,TGTGCCTGGAGTCCCCTGGTCCGGGTGAACACTGAAGCTTTCTTT